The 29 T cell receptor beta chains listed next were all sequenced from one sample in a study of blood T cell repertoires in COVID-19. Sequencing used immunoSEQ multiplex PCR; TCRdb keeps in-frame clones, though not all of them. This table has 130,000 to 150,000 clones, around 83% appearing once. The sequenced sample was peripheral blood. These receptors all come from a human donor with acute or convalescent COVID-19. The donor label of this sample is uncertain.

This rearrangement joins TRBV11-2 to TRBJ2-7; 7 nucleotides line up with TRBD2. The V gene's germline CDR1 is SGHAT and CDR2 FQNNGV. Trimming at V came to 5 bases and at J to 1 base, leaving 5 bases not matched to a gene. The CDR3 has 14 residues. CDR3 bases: TGTGCCAGCAGCCCCAGACTAGCTTCCTACGAGCAGTACGTC. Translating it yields CASSPRLASYEQYV.

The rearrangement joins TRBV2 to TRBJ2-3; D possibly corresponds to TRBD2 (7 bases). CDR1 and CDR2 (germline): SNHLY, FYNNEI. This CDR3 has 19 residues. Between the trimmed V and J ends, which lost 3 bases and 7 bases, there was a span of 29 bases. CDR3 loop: CASSERAGARGAGANTQYF. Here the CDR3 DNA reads TGTGCCAGCAGTGAGAGGGCGGGGGCGCGTGGAGCGGGCGCGAATACGCAGTATTTT.

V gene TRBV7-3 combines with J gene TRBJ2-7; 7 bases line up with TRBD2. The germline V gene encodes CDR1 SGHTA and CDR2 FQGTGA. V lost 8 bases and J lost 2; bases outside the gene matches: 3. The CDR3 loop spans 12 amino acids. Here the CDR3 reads CASGRGPYEQYF. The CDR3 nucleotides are TGTGCCAGCGGGAGGGGCCCCTACGAGCAGTACTTC. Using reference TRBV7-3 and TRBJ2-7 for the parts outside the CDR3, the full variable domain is GAGVSQTPSNKVTEKGKYVELRCDPISGHTALYWYRQSLGQGPEFLIYFQGTGAADDSGLPNDRFFAVRPEGSVSTLKIQRTERGDSAVYLCASGRGPYEQYFGPGTRLTVT.

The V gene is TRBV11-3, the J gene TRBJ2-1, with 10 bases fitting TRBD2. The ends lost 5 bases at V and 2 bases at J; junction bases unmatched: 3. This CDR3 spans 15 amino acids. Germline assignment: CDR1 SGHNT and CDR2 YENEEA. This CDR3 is CASSLAGVPYNEQFF. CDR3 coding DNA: TGTGCCAGCAGCCTAGCGGGAGTACCCTACAATGAGCAGTTCTTC.

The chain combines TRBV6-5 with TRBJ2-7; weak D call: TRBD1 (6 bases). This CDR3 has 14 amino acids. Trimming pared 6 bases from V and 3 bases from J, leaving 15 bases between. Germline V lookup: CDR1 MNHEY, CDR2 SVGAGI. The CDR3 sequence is CASRLARGLYEQYV. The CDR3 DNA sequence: TGTGCCAGCAGACTCGCCAGGGGCCTCTACGAGCAGTACGTC.

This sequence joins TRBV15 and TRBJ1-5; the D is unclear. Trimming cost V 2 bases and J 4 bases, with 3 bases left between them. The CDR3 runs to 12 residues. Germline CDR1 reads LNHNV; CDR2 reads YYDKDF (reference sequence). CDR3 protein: CATSRPNQPQHF. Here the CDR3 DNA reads TGTGCCACCAGCAGACCTAATCAGCCCCAGCATTTT.

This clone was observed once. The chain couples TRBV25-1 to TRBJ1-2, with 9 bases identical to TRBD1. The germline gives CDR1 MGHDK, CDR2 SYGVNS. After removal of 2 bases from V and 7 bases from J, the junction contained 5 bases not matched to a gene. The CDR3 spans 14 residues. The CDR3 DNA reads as TGTGCCAGCAGTGAAGTCGGGACAGGGATTGGCTACACCTTC. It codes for CASSEVGTGIGYTF.

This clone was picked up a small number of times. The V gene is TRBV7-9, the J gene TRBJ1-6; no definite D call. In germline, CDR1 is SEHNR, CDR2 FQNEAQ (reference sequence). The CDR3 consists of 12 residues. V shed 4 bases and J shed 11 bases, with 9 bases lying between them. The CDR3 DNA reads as TGTGCCAGCAGCTGGGCTACCACACCCCTCCACTTT. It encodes CASSWATTPLHF.

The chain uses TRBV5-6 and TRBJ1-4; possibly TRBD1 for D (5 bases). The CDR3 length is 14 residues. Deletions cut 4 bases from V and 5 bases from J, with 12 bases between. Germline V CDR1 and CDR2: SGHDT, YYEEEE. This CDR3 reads CASSLRQFNEKLFF. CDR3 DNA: TGTGCCAGCAGCCTACGACAGTTCAATGAAAAACTGTTTTTT.

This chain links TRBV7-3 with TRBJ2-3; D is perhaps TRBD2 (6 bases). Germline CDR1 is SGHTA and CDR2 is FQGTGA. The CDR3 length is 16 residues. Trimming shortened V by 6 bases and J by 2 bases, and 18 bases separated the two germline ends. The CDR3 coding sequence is TGTGCCAGCAGGCCTCCGGGACTGGGAATCACAGATACGCAGTATTTT. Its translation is CASRPPGLGITDTQYF.

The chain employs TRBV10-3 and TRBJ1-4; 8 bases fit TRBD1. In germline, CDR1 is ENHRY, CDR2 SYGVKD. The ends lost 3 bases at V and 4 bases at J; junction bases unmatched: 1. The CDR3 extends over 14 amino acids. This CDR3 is CAISDGQGNEKLFF. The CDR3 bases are TGTGCCATCAGTGATGGACAGGGTAATGAAAAACTGTTTTTT.

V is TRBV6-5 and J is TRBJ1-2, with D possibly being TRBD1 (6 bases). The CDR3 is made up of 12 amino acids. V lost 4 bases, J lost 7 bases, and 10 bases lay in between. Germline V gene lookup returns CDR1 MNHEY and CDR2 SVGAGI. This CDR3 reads CASSLRGGGYTF. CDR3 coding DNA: TGTGCCAGCAGTTTGAGGGGGGGTGGCTACACCTTC.

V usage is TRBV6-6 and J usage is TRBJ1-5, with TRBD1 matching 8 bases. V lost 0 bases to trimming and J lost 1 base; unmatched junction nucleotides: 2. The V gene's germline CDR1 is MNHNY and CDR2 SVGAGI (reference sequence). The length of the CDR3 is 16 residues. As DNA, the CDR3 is TGTGCCAGCAGTTACTCGACAGGGGAGAGCAATCAGCCCCAGCATTTT. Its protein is CASSYSTGESNQPQHF.

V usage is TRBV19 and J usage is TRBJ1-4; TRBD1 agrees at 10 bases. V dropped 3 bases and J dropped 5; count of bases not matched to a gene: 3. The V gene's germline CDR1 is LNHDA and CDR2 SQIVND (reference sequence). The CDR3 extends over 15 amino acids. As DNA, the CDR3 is TGTGCCAGTAGTATCGGGGGACAGGGGAATGAAAAACTGTTTTTT. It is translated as CASSIGGQGNEKLFF.

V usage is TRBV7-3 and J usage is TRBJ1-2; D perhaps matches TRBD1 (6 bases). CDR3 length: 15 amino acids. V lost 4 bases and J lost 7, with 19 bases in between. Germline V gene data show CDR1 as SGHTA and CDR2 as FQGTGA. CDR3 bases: TGTGCCAGCAGCTCAATGAAGTGTTACAGGGTTGGCTACACCTTC. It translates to CASSSMKCYRVGYTF.

CDR3 in DNA: TGTGCCAGCAGTTCAATAGGGGGATACAATGAGCAGTTCTTC. This translates into CASSSIGGYNEQFF. The chain carries TRBV6-5 and TRBJ2-1; D perhaps matches TRBD1 (6 bases). CDR1 MNHEY and CDR2 SVGAGI come from the germline V gene. Between the trimmed V and J ends, which lost 4 bases and 4 bases, there was a span of 11 bases. This CDR3 spans 14 amino acids.

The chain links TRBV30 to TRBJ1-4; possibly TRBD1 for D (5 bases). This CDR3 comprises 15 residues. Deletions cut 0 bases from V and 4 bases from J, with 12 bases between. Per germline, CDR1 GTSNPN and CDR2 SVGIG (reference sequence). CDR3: CAWSVRGGVNEKLFF. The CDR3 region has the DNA TGTGCCTGGAGTGTACGGGGGGGTGTTAATGAAAAACTGTTTTTT.

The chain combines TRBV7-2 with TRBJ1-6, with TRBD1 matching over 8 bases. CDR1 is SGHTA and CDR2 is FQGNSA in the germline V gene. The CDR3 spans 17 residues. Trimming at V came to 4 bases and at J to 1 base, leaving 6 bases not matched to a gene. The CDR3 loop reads CASSSFGDRSYNSPLHF. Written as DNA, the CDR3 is TGTGCCAGCAGCTCATTTGGGGACAGGTCCTATAATTCACCCCTCCACTTT.

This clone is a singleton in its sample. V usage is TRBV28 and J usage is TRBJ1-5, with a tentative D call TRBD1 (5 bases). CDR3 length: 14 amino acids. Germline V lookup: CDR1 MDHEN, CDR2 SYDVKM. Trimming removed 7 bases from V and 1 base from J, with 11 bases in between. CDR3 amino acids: CASIGDSSNQPQHF. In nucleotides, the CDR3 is TGTGCCAGCATAGGGGATTCAAGCAATCAGCCCCAGCATTTT.

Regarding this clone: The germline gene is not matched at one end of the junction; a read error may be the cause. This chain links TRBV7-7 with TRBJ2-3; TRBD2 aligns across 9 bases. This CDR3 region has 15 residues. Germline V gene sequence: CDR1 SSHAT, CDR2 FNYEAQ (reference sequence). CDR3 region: CASSRGGGALDTQYF. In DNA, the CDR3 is TGTGCTAGCAGCCGGGGCGGGGGGGCCTTAGATACGCAGTATTTT.

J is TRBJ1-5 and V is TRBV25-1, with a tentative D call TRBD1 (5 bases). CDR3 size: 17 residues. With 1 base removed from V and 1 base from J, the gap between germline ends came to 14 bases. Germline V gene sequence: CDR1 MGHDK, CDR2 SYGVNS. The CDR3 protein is CASSESPGVGSNQPQHF. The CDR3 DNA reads TGTGCCAGCAGTGAATCTCCGGGGGTTGGGAGCAATCAGCCCCAGCATTTT.

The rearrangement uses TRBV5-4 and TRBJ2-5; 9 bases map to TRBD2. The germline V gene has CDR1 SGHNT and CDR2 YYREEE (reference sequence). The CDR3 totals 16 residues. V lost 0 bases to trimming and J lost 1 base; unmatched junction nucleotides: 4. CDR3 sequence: CASSLDGGGGQETQYF. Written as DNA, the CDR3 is TGTGCCAGCAGCTTGGACGGCGGGGGGGGCCAAGAGACCCAGTACTTC. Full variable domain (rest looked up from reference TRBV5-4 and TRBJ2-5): ETGVTQSPTHLIKTRGQQVTLRCSSQSGHNTVSWYQQALGQGPQFIFQYYREEENGRGNFPPRFSGLQFPNYSSELNVNALELDDSALYLCASSLDGGGGQETQYFGPGTRLLVL.

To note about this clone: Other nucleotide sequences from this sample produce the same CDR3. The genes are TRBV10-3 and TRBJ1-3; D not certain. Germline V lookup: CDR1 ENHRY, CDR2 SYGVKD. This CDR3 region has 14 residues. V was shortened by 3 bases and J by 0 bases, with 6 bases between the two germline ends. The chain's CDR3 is CAISDGSSGNTIYF. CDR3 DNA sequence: TGTGCCATCAGTGACGGGTCCTCTGGAAACACCATATATTTT.

The CDR3 protein is CASSYSGTESYEQYF. The CDR3 coding sequence is TGTGCCAGCAGTTACTCCGGGACAGAGTCCTACGAGCAGTACTTC. The J gene is TRBJ2-7, the V gene TRBV6-5; 7 bases match TRBD1. CDR1 and CDR2 (germline): MNHEY, SVGAGI. This CDR3 contains 15 residues. V lost 0 bases, J lost 1 base, and 3 bases stayed unmatched.

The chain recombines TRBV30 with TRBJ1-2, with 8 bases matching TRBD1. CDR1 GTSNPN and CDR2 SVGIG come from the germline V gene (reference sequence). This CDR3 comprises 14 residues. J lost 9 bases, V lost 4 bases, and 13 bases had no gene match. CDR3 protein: CAWNSGQGLRSYTF. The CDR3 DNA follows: TGTGCCTGGAATTCCGGACAGGGACTAAGAAGCTACACCTTC.

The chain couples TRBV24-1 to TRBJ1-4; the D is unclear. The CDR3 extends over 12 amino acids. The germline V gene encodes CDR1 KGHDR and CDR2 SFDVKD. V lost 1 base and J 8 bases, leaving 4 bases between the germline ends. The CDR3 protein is CATSDFEEKLFF. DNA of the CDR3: TGTGCCACCAGTGATTTCGAGGAAAAACTGTTTTTT.

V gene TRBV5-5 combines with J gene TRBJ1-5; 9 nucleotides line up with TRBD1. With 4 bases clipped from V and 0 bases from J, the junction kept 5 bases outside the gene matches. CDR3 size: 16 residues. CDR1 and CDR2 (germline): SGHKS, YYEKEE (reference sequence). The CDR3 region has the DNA TGTGCCAGCAGCAGGACAGGGGCGGATAGCAATCAGCCCCAGCATTTT. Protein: CASSRTGADSNQPQHF.

CDR3 region: CASRRDTGELFF. DNA of the CDR3: TGTGCCAGCAGGAGAGACACCGGGGAGCTGTTTTTT. V and J are TRBV9 and TRBJ2-2; D ambiguous. With 5 bases removed from V and 3 bases from J, the gap between germline ends came to 5 bases. This CDR3 comprises 12 residues. Germline loops: CDR1 SGDLS, CDR2 YYNGEE.

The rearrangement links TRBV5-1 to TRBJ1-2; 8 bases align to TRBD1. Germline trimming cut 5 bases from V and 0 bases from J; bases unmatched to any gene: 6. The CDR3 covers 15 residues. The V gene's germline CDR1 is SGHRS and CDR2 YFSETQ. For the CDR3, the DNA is TGCGCCAGCAGATCTCAGGGGGCCCCTAACTATGGCTACACCTTC. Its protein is CASRSQGAPNYGYTF.